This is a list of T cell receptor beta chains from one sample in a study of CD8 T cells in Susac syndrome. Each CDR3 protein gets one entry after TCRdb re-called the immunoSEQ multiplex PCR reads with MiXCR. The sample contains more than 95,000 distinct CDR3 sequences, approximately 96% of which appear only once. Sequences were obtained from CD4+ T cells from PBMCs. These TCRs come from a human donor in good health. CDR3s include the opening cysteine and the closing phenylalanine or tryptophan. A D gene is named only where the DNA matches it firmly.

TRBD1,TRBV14,CASSQGDSSYNEQFF
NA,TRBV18,CASSPQGNTEAFF
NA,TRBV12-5,CASGLVLGAGTLNTEAFF
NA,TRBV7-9,CASSYPGRNWGYTF
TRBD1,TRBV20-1,CSASPLDRGTEAFF
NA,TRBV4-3,CASSQEDGGGQPQHF
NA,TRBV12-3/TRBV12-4,CASSFLGDTQYF
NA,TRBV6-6,CASSDSGTNPYEQYF
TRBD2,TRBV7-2,CASSSGGSSYNEQFF
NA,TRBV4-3,CASSPGPGSSFYEQYF
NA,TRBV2,CASRRETDTQYF
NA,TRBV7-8,CASSSTGNTEAFF
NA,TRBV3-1,CASSQAGTGGTEAFF
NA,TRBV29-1,CSARDGRNANTGELFF
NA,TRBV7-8,CASSLRRDYLNYGYTF
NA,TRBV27,CASSLTATSSSYEQYF
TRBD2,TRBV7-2,CASSRLAGANTGELFF
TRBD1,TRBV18,CASSPGTGVEAFF
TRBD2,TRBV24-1,CATSDAKLAGHNEQFF
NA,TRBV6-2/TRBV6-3,CASAAGLDTGELFF
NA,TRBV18,CASSPTGDSGNTIYF
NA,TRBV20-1,CSARSGVSGANVLTF
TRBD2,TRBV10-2,CASRGLAGVNEQYF
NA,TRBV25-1,CASSPLGLPGGNEQFF
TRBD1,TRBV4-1,CASSQVGQGRSTDTQYF
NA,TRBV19,CASSTYGREAFF
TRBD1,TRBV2,CASDQGAYGYTF
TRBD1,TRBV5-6,CASSLPGQGGNTIYF
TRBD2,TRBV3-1,CASSQLAGVGDTQYF
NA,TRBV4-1,CASSQDTGSPSRAETQYF
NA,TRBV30,CAWSVVRNTEAFF
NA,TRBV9,CASSRRTDTQYF
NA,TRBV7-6,CASSRDVGYNEQFF
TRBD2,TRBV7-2,CASSLSGRYEQYF
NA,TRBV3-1,CASRPGSGNTIYF
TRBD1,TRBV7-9,CASSFDRVVNTQYF
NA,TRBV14,CASSQSNTQYF
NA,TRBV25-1,CASSDQQASGTYEQYF
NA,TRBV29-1,CSVLYSGNTIYF
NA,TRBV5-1,CASSLEGLRRGTNTEAFF
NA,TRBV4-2,CASSQVYGGLNYEQYF
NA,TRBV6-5,CASSQLRGSEQYF
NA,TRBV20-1,CSARDPDSSNQPQHF
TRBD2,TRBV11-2,CASSLDQAGGTDTQYF
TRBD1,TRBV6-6,CASTTTGGAFLYEQYF
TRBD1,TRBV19,CASHQGARGNTIYF
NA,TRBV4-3,CASSQVPPGHTEAFF
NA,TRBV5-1,CASSLEAGGNQPQHF
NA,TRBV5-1,CASSLQEAQETQYF
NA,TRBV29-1,CSSRSPNYGYTF
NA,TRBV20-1,CSAIVLQRETQYF
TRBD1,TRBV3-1,CASSLTGTDYGYTF
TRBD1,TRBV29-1,CSVPGQLNTEAFF
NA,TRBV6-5,CASSYYRDPLRADTQYF
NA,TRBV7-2,CASSPRGGRGETQYF